This T cell receptor beta chain was identified during a study of T cells in Graves' hyperthyroidism and ophthalmopathy. Template material for amplifying TCR beta CDR3 regions consisted of RNA transcripts. The HTBI primer set drove a first-round RT-PCR of the TCR CDR3. TCRdb reprocessed the multiplex PCR reads via MiXCR and lists one record per CDR3 protein. Altogether 380,000 or so distinct CDR3 sequences are present, roughly 14% being singletons, with the ten largest covering less than 25%. At first hyperthyroidism diagnosis, before any ophthalmopathy symptoms, the blood sample was collected. For this clonotype: What it recognizes is unknown. Germline is not matched at one junction end, which may reflect a read error.

General study findings and limits: Expanded thyroid clonotypes (above 0.001) were mostly also found in blood.

The CDR3 covers 17 residues. Germline values: CDR1 LGHDT, CDR2 YNNKEL (reference sequence). The TCR comes from a man aged 30 to 45 with Graves' hyperthyroidism that later progressed to Graves' ophthalmopathy. This rearrangement joins TRBV3-1 to TRBJ2-5; D is perhaps TRBD1 or TRBD2 (5 bases each). The sequenced sample consisted of blood. CDR3 bases: TGTGCTAGCAGGCAAGATCTGGAGCCGACCTTTGAAGGGACCCAGGACTTC. This codes for CASRQDLEPTFEGTQDF.